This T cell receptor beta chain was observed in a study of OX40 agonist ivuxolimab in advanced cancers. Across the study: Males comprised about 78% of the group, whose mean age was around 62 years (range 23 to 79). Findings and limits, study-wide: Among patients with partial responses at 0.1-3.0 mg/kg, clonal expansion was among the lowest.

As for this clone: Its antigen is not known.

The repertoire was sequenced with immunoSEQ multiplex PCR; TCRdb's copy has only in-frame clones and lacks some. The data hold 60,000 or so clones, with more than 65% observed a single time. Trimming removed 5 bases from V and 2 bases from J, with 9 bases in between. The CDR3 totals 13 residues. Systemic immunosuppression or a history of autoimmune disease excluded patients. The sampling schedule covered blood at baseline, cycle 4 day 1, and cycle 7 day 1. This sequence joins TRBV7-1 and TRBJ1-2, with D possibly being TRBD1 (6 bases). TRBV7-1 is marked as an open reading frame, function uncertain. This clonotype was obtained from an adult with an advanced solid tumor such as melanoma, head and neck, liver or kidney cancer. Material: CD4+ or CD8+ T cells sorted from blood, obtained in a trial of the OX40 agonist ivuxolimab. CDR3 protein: CASSPDRNYGYTF. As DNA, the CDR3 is TGTGCCAGCAGCCCCGACAGGAACTATGGCTACACCTTC.